This TCR beta chain was sequenced in a study of CD8 T cells in ankylosing spondylitis. Study results and limitations: Clones tied to disease were said to be significantly enriched in matched ankylosing spondylitis synovial fluid. Certain motif variants had earlier appeared in reactive arthritis synovial fluid and blood. Fewer than ten highly homologous variants made up a TCR beta motif that seemed to typify ankylosing spondylitis blood.

This CDR3 is built from 12 residues. Trimming left V 0 bases short and J 6 bases short, with 6 bases between. CDR1 and CDR2 from the germline V gene are MNHEY and SVGAGI. Libraries for TCR beta were made by quantitative 5'-RACE with molecular barcodes. TCRdb re-derived calls from the 5' RACE reads in MiXCR, one entry per CDR3 protein. The sample lists about 200,000 distinct CDR3 sequences, 25% to 30% seen once, with 6.6% in the top ten. This clonotype was recorded a few times. What it binds is unknown. The gene calls are TRBV6-5 and TRBJ2-7, with D possibly matching TRBD2 (6 bases). The TCR comes from a male donor with ankylosing spondylitis or in good health (not recorded which). Material for sequencing was blood, either unsorted or a sorted T cell fraction (not recorded which). The CDR3 reads CASSYSGGEQYF. The DNA of the CDR3 is TGTGCCAGCAGTTACTCGGGGGGCGAGCAGTACTTC.